Listed below are T cell receptor beta chains from one sample, sequenced in a study of regulatory T cells in long-lasting Graves disease. MiXCR was run by TCRdb on the multiplex PCR reads, yielding one entry per CDR3 protein. The data contain about 530,000 distinct CDR3 sequences, about 16% of them singletons. The same data also contributed to another study, on T cells in Graves' hyperthyroidism and ophthalmopathy.

The input for sequencing was peripheral blood mononuclear cells (PBMCs), taken at new diagnosis, from a patient treated with antithyroid drugs. The origin of the receptors is a woman aged 40-65 years with Graves disease. Each CDR3 is given with its conserved first and last residue. Each record gives: D gene, clone size, V gene, J gene, CDR3 protein, CDR3 DNA. A D gene is named only where the DNA matches it firmly. The listing skips clone size in some rows; elsewhere it reads once, few, many or a size class.

d_call: NA
clone_size: many
v_call: TRBV18
j_call: TRBJ1-3
cdr3_aa: CASSPTAGNTIYF
cdr3_nt: TGTGCCAGCTCACCAACAGCTGGAAACACCATATATTTT

d_call: NA
clone_size: few
v_call: TRBV20-1
j_call: TRBJ2-1
cdr3_aa: CSARDLRTSNEQFF
cdr3_nt: TGCAGTGCTAGAGATCTGAGAACAAGCAATGAGCAGTTCTTC

d_call: NA
clone_size: NA
v_call: TRBV7-9
j_call: TRBJ1-5
cdr3_aa: CASSLGVGLIGQPQHF
cdr3_nt: TGTGCCAGCAGCTTAGGGGTAGGGTTGATTGGTCAGCCCCAGCATTTT

d_call: TRBD2
clone_size: few
v_call: TRBV30
j_call: TRBJ2-7
cdr3_aa: CAWSELGLAGPWEQYF
cdr3_nt: TGTGCCTGGAGTGAACTAGGACTAGCGGGTCCTTGGGAGCAGTACTTC

d_call: NA
clone_size: NA
v_call: TRBV5-5
j_call: TRBJ2-7
cdr3_aa: CASSLEAAGIIVGEQYF
cdr3_nt: TGTGCCAGCAGCTTGGAGGCAGCAGGGATCATTGTAGGCGAGCAGTACTTC

d_call: NA
clone_size: many
v_call: TRBV30
j_call: TRBJ1-1
cdr3_aa: CAWSPGTRNTEAFF
cdr3_nt: TGTGCCTGGAGTCCCGGGACACGGAACACTGAAGCTTTCTTT

d_call: NA
clone_size: many
v_call: TRBV27
j_call: TRBJ2-3
cdr3_aa: CASSLRDSADTQYF
cdr3_nt: TGTGCCAGCAGTTTGCGGGACTCGGCAGATACGCAGTATTTT

d_call: TRBD2
clone_size: many
v_call: TRBV27
j_call: TRBJ2-6
cdr3_aa: CASAKGGRSGANVLTF
cdr3_nt: TGTGCCAGCGCCAAGGGAGGGAGGTCTGGGGCCAACGTCCTGACTTTC

d_call: NA
clone_size: NA
v_call: TRBV4-1
j_call: TRBJ1-1
cdr3_aa: CASSQGQGWRDTEAFF
cdr3_nt: TGCGCCAGCAGCCAAGGTCAGGGATGGAGGGACACTGAAGCTTTCTTT

d_call: NA
clone_size: few
v_call: TRBV6-1
j_call: TRBJ2-1
cdr3_aa: CASSEPHRGNEQFF
cdr3_nt: TGTGCCAGCAGCGAACCCCACAGAGGCAATGAGCAGTTCTTC

d_call: NA
clone_size: many
v_call: TRBV15
j_call: TRBJ1-5
cdr3_aa: CATSRDRWRESQPQHF
cdr3_nt: TGTGCCACCAGCAGAGATCGGTGGAGGGAAAGTCAGCCCCAGCATTTT

d_call: NA
clone_size: many
v_call: TRBV5-1
j_call: TRBJ2-1
cdr3_aa: CASKDRGGDNEQFF
cdr3_nt: TGCGCCAGCAAAGACAGGGGAGGGGACAATGAGCAGTTCTTC

d_call: NA
clone_size: NA
v_call: TRBV18
j_call: TRBJ2-2
cdr3_aa: CASSPAPTNTGELFF
cdr3_nt: TGTGCCAGCTCACCGGCGCCTACGAACACCGGGGAGCTGTTTTTT

d_call: TRBD1
clone_size: many
v_call: TRBV7-8
j_call: TRBJ1-5
cdr3_aa: CASSSQPGQGREPQHF
cdr3_nt: TGTGCCAGCAGCTCTCAACCGGGACAGGGGAGGGAGCCCCAGCATTTT

d_call: NA
clone_size: NA
v_call: TRBV9
j_call: TRBJ2-2
cdr3_aa: CASSGGWGLRTGELFF
cdr3_nt: TGTGCCAGCAGCGGGGGGTGGGGGTTACGGACCGGGGAGCTGTTTTTT

d_call: NA
clone_size: many
v_call: TRBV6-1
j_call: TRBJ1-2
cdr3_aa: CASRAQVSLYGYTF
cdr3_nt: TGTGCCAGCAGAGCACAGGTTTCCCTCTATGGCTACACCTTC

d_call: TRBD1
clone_size: NA
v_call: TRBV29-1
j_call: TRBJ1-1
cdr3_aa: CSGGTGFGTEAFF
cdr3_nt: TGCAGCGGAGGGACAGGGTTTGGGACTGAAGCTTTCTTT

d_call: NA
clone_size: NA
v_call: TRBV7-6
j_call: TRBJ2-7
cdr3_aa: CASSPGEGRWEQYF
cdr3_nt: TGTGCCAGCAGCCCCGGAGAGGGCCGATGGGAGCAGTACTTC

d_call: TRBD1
clone_size: NA
v_call: TRBV29-1
j_call: TRBJ1-1
cdr3_aa: CSAPIGGTDTEAFF
cdr3_nt: TGCAGCGCCCCGATTGGGGGGACAGACACTGAAGCTTTCTTT

d_call: TRBD1
clone_size: NA
v_call: TRBV2
j_call: TRBJ1-4
cdr3_aa: CASSEDRGNEKLFF
cdr3_nt: TGTGCCAGCAGTGAGGACAGGGGGAATGAAAAACTGTTTTTT

d_call: NA
clone_size: many
v_call: TRBV27
j_call: TRBJ1-4
cdr3_aa: CASSPQGKGNEKLFF
cdr3_nt: TGTGCCAGCAGTCCACAGGGAAAGGGCAACGAAAAACTGTTTTTT

d_call: NA
clone_size: many
v_call: TRBV5-4
j_call: TRBJ1-1
cdr3_aa: CASSLVGQVPGNTEAFF
cdr3_nt: TGTGCCAGCAGCTTGGTCGGGCAGGTCCCCGGGAACACTGAAGCTTTCTTT

d_call: TRBD1
clone_size: few
v_call: TRBV30
j_call: TRBJ1-5
cdr3_aa: CAWSETGALQPQHF
cdr3_nt: TGTGCCTGGAGTGAGACAGGGGCGTTACAGCCCCAGCATTTT

d_call: TRBD2
clone_size: many
v_call: TRBV5-1
j_call: TRBJ2-1
cdr3_aa: CASSLGGGGAYNEQFF
cdr3_nt: TGCGCCAGCAGCTTGGGAGGCGGGGGGGCCTACAATGAGCAGTTCTTC

d_call: NA
clone_size: NA
v_call: TRBV18
j_call: TRBJ2-1
cdr3_aa: CASSPQGPDNEQFF
cdr3_nt: TGTGCCAGCTCACCACAAGGACCGGACAATGAGCAGTTCTTC

d_call: NA
clone_size: NA
v_call: TRBV5-1
j_call: TRBJ2-3
cdr3_aa: CASSLLSETQYF
cdr3_nt: TGTGCCAGCAGCTTGTTGTCGGAAACGCAGTATTTT

d_call: TRBD2
clone_size: NA
v_call: TRBV9
j_call: TRBJ2-1
cdr3_aa: CASAGLAGAYNEQFF
cdr3_nt: TGTGCCAGCGCCGGACTAGCGGGGGCCTACAATGAGCAGTTCTTC

d_call: NA
clone_size: many
v_call: TRBV10-3
j_call: TRBJ1-5
cdr3_aa: CAISESGDSNQPQHF
cdr3_nt: TGTGCCATCAGTGAGTCGGGAGATAGCAATCAGCCCCAGCATTTT

d_call: TRBD1
clone_size: many
v_call: TRBV5-5
j_call: TRBJ2-7
cdr3_aa: CASSLEGTGTLVPYEQYF
cdr3_nt: TGTGCCAGCAGCTTGGAAGGGACAGGTACCTTAGTGCCCTACGAGCAGTACTTC

d_call: NA
clone_size: many
v_call: TRBV20-1
j_call: TRBJ2-2
cdr3_aa: CSARDPLGELFF
cdr3_nt: TGCAGTGCTAGAGATCCCCTCGGGGAGCTGTTTTTT

d_call: TRBD2
clone_size: many
v_call: TRBV7-2
j_call: TRBJ2-1
cdr3_aa: CASSLEREGSLPRNEQFF
cdr3_nt: TGTGCCAGCAGCTTAGAGAGGGAGGGGTCTCTCCCCAGGAATGAGCAGTTCTTC

d_call: NA
clone_size: many
v_call: TRBV5-1
j_call: TRBJ1-1
cdr3_aa: CASSFEGLNTEAFF
cdr3_nt: TGTGCCAGCAGCTTTGAAGGTTTGAACACTGAAGCTTTCTTT

d_call: TRBD1
clone_size: NA
v_call: TRBV6-2/TRBV6-3
j_call: TRBJ1-5
cdr3_aa: CASTLDRGQPQHF
cdr3_nt: TGTGCCAGCACCCTGGACAGGGGTCAGCCCCAGCATTTT

d_call: NA
clone_size: many
v_call: TRBV30
j_call: TRBJ1-1
cdr3_aa: CAWSVGNTEAFF
cdr3_nt: TGTGCCTGGAGTGTGGGGAACACTGAAGCTTTCTTT

d_call: NA
clone_size: once
v_call: TRBV2
j_call: TRBJ2-7
cdr3_aa: CASSQQGGEQYF
cdr3_nt: TGTGCCAGCAGCCAACAGGGCGGCGAGCAGTACTTC

d_call: NA
clone_size: NA
v_call: TRBV7-3
j_call: TRBJ1-2
cdr3_aa: CASSLPSGGPYGYTF
cdr3_nt: TGTGCCAGCAGCTTACCTTCTGGGGGGCCCTATGGCTACACCTTC

d_call: NA
clone_size: few
v_call: TRBV11-2
j_call: TRBJ2-1
cdr3_aa: CASSPRGGGEQFF
cdr3_nt: TGTGCCAGCAGCCCACGCGGGGGCGGTGAGCAGTTCTTC

d_call: TRBD1
clone_size: few
v_call: TRBV12-3/TRBV12-4
j_call: TRBJ1-4
cdr3_aa: CASSPGWTGVEKLFF
cdr3_nt: TGTGCCAGCAGCCCCGGTTGGACAGGGGTCGAAAAACTGTTTTTT

d_call: TRBD1
clone_size: many
v_call: TRBV25-1
j_call: TRBJ2-3
cdr3_aa: CASSGGTGVGTDTQYF
cdr3_nt: TGTGCCAGCAGTGGCGGGACAGGGGTTGGCACAGATACGCAGTATTTT

d_call: NA
clone_size: many
v_call: TRBV18
j_call: TRBJ1-1
cdr3_aa: CASSPDASNTEAFF
cdr3_nt: TGTGCCAGCTCACCCGACGCAAGCAACACTGAAGCTTTCTTT

d_call: NA
clone_size: few
v_call: TRBV3-1
j_call: TRBJ2-2
cdr3_aa: CASSLQRGTSGELFF
cdr3_nt: TGTGCCAGCAGCTTACAGCGCGGCACCTCGGGGGAGCTGTTTTTT

d_call: NA
clone_size: NA
v_call: TRBV4-1
j_call: TRBJ1-2
cdr3_aa: CASSQADWRGYTF
cdr3_nt: TGCGCCAGCAGCCAAGCAGACTGGCGGGGCTACACCTTC

d_call: NA
clone_size: few
v_call: TRBV7-9
j_call: TRBJ2-7
cdr3_aa: CASSSETRRSYEQYF
cdr3_nt: TGTGCCAGCAGCTCCGAGACACGGCGCTCCTACGAGCAGTACTTC

d_call: NA
clone_size: many
v_call: TRBV10-3
j_call: TRBJ1-1
cdr3_aa: CAISVGQGQPEAFF
cdr3_nt: TGTGCCATCAGTGTTGGGCAGGGGCAGCCTGAAGCTTTCTTT

d_call: NA
clone_size: many
v_call: TRBV7-8
j_call: TRBJ1-5
cdr3_aa: CASSSPGYQPQHF
cdr3_nt: TGTGCCAGCAGCTCACCGGGATATCAGCCCCAGCATTTT

d_call: NA
clone_size: many
v_call: TRBV2
j_call: TRBJ2-7
cdr3_aa: CASIKYTTYEQYF
cdr3_nt: TGTGCCAGCATCAAATACACCACCTACGAGCAGTACTTC

d_call: NA
clone_size: NA
v_call: TRBV9
j_call: TRBJ1-2
cdr3_aa: CASSPSQGYGYTF
cdr3_nt: TGTGCCAGCAGCCCCTCCCAAGGCTATGGCTACACCTTC

d_call: NA
clone_size: NA
v_call: TRBV30
j_call: TRBJ1-5
cdr3_aa: CAWSSGGNQPQHF
cdr3_nt: TGTGCCTGGAGTTCAGGGGGCAATCAGCCCCAGCATTTT

d_call: NA
clone_size: few
v_call: TRBV7-9
j_call: TRBJ2-3
cdr3_aa: CASSLTNGRTDTQYF
cdr3_nt: TGTGCCAGCAGCTTAACGAACGGCCGCACAGATACGCAGTATTTT

d_call: TRBD1
clone_size: few
v_call: TRBV19
j_call: TRBJ1-5
cdr3_aa: CASSRLLGQGVDQPQHF
cdr3_nt: TGTGCCAGTAGCCGACTCCTGGGACAGGGGGTCGATCAGCCCCAGCATTTT

d_call: NA
clone_size: many
v_call: TRBV28
j_call: TRBJ2-1
cdr3_aa: CASSLMTDPTYNEQFF
cdr3_nt: TGTGCCAGCAGTTTAATGACGGACCCCACCTACAATGAGCAGTTCTTC

d_call: NA
clone_size: few
v_call: TRBV7-8
j_call: TRBJ1-6
cdr3_aa: CASSLVGVSSLAGFNSPLHF
cdr3_nt: TGTGCCAGCAGCTTAGTTGGTGTCAGCAGCCTCGCGGGGTTCAATTCACCCCTCCACTTT

d_call: TRBD2
clone_size: NA
v_call: TRBV2
j_call: TRBJ2-3
cdr3_aa: CASTLLTSGGATDTQYF
cdr3_nt: TGTGCCAGCACTCTGCTGACTAGCGGGGGGGCCACAGATACGCAGTATTTT

d_call: NA
clone_size: NA
v_call: TRBV9
j_call: TRBJ1-1
cdr3_aa: CASSGSLSDTEAFF
cdr3_nt: TGTGCCAGCAGCGGTTCTTTATCGGACACTGAAGCTTTCTTT

d_call: NA
clone_size: many
v_call: TRBV7-8
j_call: TRBJ1-5
cdr3_aa: CASSLAIGNSQPQHF
cdr3_nt: TGTGCCAGCAGCTTAGCGATAGGGAATTCTCAGCCCCAGCATTTT

d_call: NA
clone_size: NA
v_call: TRBV10-2
j_call: TRBJ2-1
cdr3_aa: CASSGGASYNEQFF
cdr3_nt: TGCGCCAGTTCAGGGGGGGCCTCCTACAATGAGCAGTTCTTC